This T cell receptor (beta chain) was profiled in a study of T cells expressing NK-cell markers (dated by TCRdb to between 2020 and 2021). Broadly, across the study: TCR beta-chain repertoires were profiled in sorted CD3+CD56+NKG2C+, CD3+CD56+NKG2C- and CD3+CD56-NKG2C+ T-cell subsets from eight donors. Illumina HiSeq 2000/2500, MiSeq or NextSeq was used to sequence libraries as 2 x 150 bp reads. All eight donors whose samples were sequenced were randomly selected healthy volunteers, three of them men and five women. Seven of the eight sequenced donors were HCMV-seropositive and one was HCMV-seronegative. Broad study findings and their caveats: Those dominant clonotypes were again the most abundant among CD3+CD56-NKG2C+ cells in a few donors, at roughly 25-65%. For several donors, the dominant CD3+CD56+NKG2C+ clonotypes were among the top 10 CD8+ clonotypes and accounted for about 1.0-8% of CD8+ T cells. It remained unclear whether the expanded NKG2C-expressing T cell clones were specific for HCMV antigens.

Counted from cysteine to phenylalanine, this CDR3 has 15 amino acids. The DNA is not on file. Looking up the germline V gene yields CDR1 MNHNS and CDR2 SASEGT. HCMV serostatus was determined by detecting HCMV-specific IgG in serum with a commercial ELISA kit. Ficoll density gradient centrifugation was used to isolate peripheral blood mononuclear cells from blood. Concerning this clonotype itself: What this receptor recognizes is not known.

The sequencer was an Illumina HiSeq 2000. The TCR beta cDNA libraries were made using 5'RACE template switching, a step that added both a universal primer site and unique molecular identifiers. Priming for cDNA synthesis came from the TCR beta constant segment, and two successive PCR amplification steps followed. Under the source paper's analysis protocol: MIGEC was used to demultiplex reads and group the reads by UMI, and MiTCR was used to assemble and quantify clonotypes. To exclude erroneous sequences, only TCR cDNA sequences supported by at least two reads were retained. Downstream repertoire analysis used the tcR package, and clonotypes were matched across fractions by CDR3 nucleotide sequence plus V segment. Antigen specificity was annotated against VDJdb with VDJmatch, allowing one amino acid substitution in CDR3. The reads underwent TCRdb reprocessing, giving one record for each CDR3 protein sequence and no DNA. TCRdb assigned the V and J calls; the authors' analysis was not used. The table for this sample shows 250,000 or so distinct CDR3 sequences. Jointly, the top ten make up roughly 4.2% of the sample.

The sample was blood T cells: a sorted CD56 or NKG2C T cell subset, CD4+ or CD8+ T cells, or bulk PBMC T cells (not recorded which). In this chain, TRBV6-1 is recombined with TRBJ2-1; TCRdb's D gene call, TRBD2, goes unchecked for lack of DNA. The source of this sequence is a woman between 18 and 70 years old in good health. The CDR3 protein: CASSEIWRGGHEQFF.